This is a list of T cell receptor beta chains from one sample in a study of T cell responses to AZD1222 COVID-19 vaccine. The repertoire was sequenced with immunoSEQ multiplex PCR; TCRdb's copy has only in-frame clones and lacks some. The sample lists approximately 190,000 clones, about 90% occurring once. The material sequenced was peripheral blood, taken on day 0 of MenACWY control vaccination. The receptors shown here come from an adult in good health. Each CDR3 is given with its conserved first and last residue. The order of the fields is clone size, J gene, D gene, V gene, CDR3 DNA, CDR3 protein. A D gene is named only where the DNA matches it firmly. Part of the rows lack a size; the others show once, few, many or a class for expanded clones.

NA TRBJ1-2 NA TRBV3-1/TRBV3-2 TGTGCCAGCAGTAGGGGTGACAGCGGGGCTAACTATGGCTACACCTTC CASSRGDSGANYGYTF
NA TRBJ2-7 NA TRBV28 TGTGCCAGCAGTTTATGGTTCGGACCGCTTGGCCCCTACGAGCAGTACTTC CASSLWFGPLGPYEQYF
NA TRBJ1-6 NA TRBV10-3 TGTGCCATCAGTGATGGGACGGGGAGATGGGAATCACCCCTCCACTTT CAISDGTGRWESPLHF
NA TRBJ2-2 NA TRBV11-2 TGTGCCAGCCACCTTGGGGGGCTCACCGGGGAGCTGTTTTTT CASHLGGLTGELFF
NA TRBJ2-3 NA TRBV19 TGTGCCACTACAGAGTCAAGGGCCACAGATACGCAGTATTTT CATTESRATDTQYF
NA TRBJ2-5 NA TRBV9 TGTGCCAGCAGCGTTTCTAGCGCCGGAGAGACCCAGTACTTC CASSVSSAGETQYF
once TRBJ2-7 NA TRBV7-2 TGTGCCAGCAGCCTGGACGGTTCCTACGAGCAGTACTTC CASSLDGSYEQYF
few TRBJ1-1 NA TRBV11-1 TGTGCCAGCAGCTTCGACGACAAGAACACTGAAGCTTTCTTT CASSFDDKNTEAFF
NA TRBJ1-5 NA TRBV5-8 TGTGCCAGCAGCCACGATGGACAGCTTAATCAGCCCCAGCATTTT CASSHDGQLNQPQHF
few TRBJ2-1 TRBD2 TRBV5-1 TGCGCCAGCAGCTCAAACCTAGCGGGAGGGCCTAGTGGTTTCAATGAGCAGTTCTTC CASSSNLAGGPSGFNEQFF
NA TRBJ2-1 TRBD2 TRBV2 TGTGCCAGCATTCTCCGGACTAGTCTGATGCTCTTC CASILRTSLMLF
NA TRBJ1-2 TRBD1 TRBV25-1 TGTGCCAGCAGTCACAGGGGCCCCTATGGCTACACCTTC CASSHRGPYGYTF
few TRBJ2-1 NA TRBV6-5 TGTGCCAGCAGTTACTCGGCTAGGCCAGGTGGTGAGCAGTTCTTC CASSYSARPGGEQFF
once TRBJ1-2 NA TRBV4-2 TGTGCCAGCAGCCAAGACCAGGGGCTACGAGGCTACACCTTC CASSQDQGLRGYTF
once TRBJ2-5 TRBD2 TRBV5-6 TGTGCCAGCAGCTTGGAACTAGCGGGGGGGCCCGAAGAGACCCAGTACTTC CASSLELAGGPEETQYF
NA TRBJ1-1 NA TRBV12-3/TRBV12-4 TGTGCCAGCATTTCTGGTCGAATTGAAGCTTTCTTT CASISGRIEAFF
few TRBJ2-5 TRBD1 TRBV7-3 TGTGCCAGCAGCTCAGGGGGCGCGGAGACCCAGTACTTC CASSSGGAETQYF
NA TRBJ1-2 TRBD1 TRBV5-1 TGCGCCAGCAGCCCGGAGACAGGGGCTTATGGCTACACCTTC CASSPETGAYGYTF
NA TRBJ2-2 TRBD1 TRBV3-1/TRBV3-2 TGTGCCAGCACCGGGACAGGGTTTACCGGGGAGCTGTTTTTT CASTGTGFTGELFF
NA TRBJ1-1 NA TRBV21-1 TGTGCCAGCAGCAACCCCCGGGACAGGGTCAACACTGAAGCTTTCTTT CASSNPRDRVNTEAFF
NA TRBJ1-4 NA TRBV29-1 TGCAGCGTTCAGGACCTCGAGACTTTTAAACTGTTTTTT CSVQDLETFKLFF
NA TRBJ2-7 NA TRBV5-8 TGTGCCAGCAGCTTGGATGCAGGCGCCTACGAGCAGTACTTC CASSLDAGAYEQYF
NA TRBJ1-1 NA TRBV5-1 TGCGCCAGCAGCTTGTTAGAGCCGTTGGGCACTGAAGCTTTCTTT CASSLLEPLGTEAFF
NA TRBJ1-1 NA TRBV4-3 TGCGCCAGCAGCCAAGGTCCCGGGACGCGCGAAGCTTTCTTT CASSQGPGTREAFF
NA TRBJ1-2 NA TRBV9 TGTGCCAGCAGCGTAGAACCCCATAGGGAGAACTATGGCTACACCTTC CASSVEPHRENYGYTF
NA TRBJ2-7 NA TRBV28 TGTGCCAGCAGTCGGCCTTGGGCCTCCTACGAGCAGTACTTC CASSRPWASYEQYF
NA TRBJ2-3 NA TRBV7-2 TGTGCCAGCAGCCGGGACGGTTACACAGATACGCAGTATTTT CASSRDGYTDTQYF
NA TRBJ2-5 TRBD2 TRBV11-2 TGTGCCAGCAGCCCCGGTTCACTAGCGGGATATCAAGAGACCCAGTACTTC CASSPGSLAGYQETQYF
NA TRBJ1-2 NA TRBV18 TGTGCCAGCTCACCACCAGGGGATCCCTATGGCTACACCTTC CASSPPGDPYGYTF
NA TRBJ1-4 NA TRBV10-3 TGTGCCATCAGTGACCCCGTAGCAACTAATGAAAAACTGTTTTTT CAISDPVATNEKLFF
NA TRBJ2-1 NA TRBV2 TGTGCCAGCAGGAAGGGGGGATCCTACAATGAGCAGTTCTTC CASRKGGSYNEQFF
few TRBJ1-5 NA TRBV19 TGTGCCAGTAGCCGGGACGGTAGCAATCAGCCCCAGCATTTT CASSRDGSNQPQHF
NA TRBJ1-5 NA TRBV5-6 TGTGCCAGCAGCTTGTACACTACCAATCAGCCCCAGCATTTT CASSLYTTNQPQHF
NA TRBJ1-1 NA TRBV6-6 TGTGCCAGCAGTTACTTTACAGGGCGGGAAGCTTTCTTT CASSYFTGREAFF
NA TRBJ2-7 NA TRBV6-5 TGTGCCAGCAATTGGAGGTACGAGCAGTACTTC CASNWRYEQYF
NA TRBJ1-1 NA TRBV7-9 TGTGCCAGCAGCTTAGTGGGACCTAACACTGAAGCTTTCTTT CASSLVGPNTEAFF
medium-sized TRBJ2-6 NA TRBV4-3 TGCGCCAGCAGCCAAGCTCACGGTACTGGGGCCAACGTCCTGACTTTC CASSQAHGTGANVLTF
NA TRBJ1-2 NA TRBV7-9 TGTGCCAGCAGCTTAGACGCAGGGTACGAAGGCTATGGCTACACCTTC CASSLDAGYEGYGYTF